A single sample is the source of the 5 T cell receptor beta chains below, sequenced in a study of blood T cell repertoires in COVID-19. Profiled with immunoSEQ multiplex PCR; TCRdb holds only in-frame clones, not every one. Among about 120,000 clones, 79% were seen once, and the ten largest hold under 5%. The sequenced sample consisted of peripheral blood. These receptors all stem from a woman of 80 years or more with acute or convalescent COVID-19.

J is TRBJ1-2 and V is TRBV5-1; no definite D call. CDR3 length: 12 residues. CDR1 and CDR2 from the germline V gene are SGHRS and YFSETQ. The germline V and J ends were trimmed by 2 bases and 6 bases, with 8 bases remaining between them. For the CDR3, the DNA is TGCGCCAGCAGCTTAGCAAGAGATGGCTACACCTTC. Amino acids: CASSLARDGYTF. The complete variable domain, with remaining parts taken from reference TRBV5-1 and TRBJ1-2, reads KAGVTQTPRYLIKTRGQQVTLSCSPISGHRSVSWYQQTPGQGLQFLFEYFSETQRNKGNFPGRFSGRQFSNSRSEMNVSTLELGDSALYLCASSLARDGYTFGSGTRLTVV.

This clone was seen once. Compared with germline, one end of the junction differs, possibly owing to a read error. V is TRBV7-7 and J is TRBJ2-2; 7 bases align to TRBD1. The CDR3 sequence is 14 residues long. Germline V gene data show CDR1 as SSHAT and CDR2 as FNYEAQ (reference sequence). CDR3 sequence: CASSLGQPPGELFF. The CDR3 region has the DNA TGTGCTAGCAGCTTGGGACAGCCCCCCGGGGAGCTGTTTTTT.

This chain links TRBV11-2 with TRBJ2-2, with no clear D. The germline V gene encodes CDR1 SGHAT and CDR2 FQNNGV. Trimming pared 0 bases from V and 4 bases from J, leaving 9 bases between. The CDR3 has 15 amino acids. DNA of the CDR3: TGTGCCAGCAGCTTAGATAGTGCCGCCACCGGGGAGCTGTTTTTT. Protein: CASSLDSAATGELFF.

The chain recombines TRBV10-3 with TRBJ1-2; 7 nucleotides align to TRBD1. CDR1 and CDR2 from the germline V gene are ENHRY and SYGVKD. The CDR3 length is 15 residues. After removal of 6 bases from V and 7 bases from J, the junction contained 14 bases not matched to a gene. As DNA, the CDR3 is TGTGCCATCAGGGTAATGACAGGGAGAGATACTGGCTACACCTTC. The encoded protein is CAIRVMTGRDTGYTF.

This clone showed up just a few times. V and J are TRBV21-1 and TRBJ2-1; the tabulated D call, TRBD1, remains unverified against the DNA. TRBV21-1 is given as a pseudogene. CDR3 length equals 12 residues. Here the CDR3 DNA reads TGTGGACAGGGGCAATCTTACAATGAGCAGTTCTTC. It codes for CGQGQSYNEQFF.